Listed here are 5 T cell receptor beta chains from one sample, sequenced in a study of radiotherapy plus CTLA-4 blockade in lung cancer. Here immunoSEQ multiplex PCR was the method, and the copy in TCRdb shows in-frame clones only, minus some. The repertoire includes about 48,000 clones, more than 75% of them detected once, and about 3.6% sits in the top ten. Source: peripheral blood, taken from a patient treated with radiotherapy plus ipilimumab. The receptors were sampled from a human donor with non-small cell lung cancer who had stable disease on radiotherapy plus ipilimumab.

This clone appeared a single time. V and J are TRBV27 and TRBJ2-7; TRBD2 matches at 8 bases. This CDR3 has 16 amino acids. Trimming took 7 bases from V and 2 from J; bases not matched to a gene: 13. CDR1 and CDR2 from the germline V gene are MNHEY and SMNVEV (reference sequence). The CDR3 loop reads CASTFSTGTRPYEQYF. In nucleotides, the CDR3 is TGTGCCAGCACCTTTTCAACCGGGACTAGACCCTACGAGCAGTACTTC.

Only a few counts were recorded for this clone. The V gene is TRBV4-1, the J gene TRBJ2-7, with 14 nucleotides matching TRBD2. V shed 1 base and J 5 bases; nucleotides not matched to a gene: 7. The CDR3 has 17 residues. From germline, CDR1 is MGHRA and CDR2 YSYEKL. The CDR3: CASSQAVGLAGVHEQYF. The DNA for the CDR3 is TGCGCCAGCAGCCAAGCCGTGGGACTAGCGGGAGTCCACGAGCAGTACTTC.

This clone was seen a few times. In nucleotides, the CDR3 is TGTGCCAGCAGCCGTCAGAGGCAGGGAAGGCAGCCCCAGCATTTT. Residues: CASSRQRQGRQPQHF. The rearrangement joins TRBV28 to TRBJ1-5; TRBD1 might be the D (5 bases). This CDR3 has 15 amino acids. V was clipped by 6 bases and J by 7 bases, with 19 bases between them. From germline, CDR1 is MDHEN and CDR2 SYDVKM.

The chain links TRBV7-9 to TRBJ2-1, with D maybe TRBD2 (5 bases). The V end was cut by 5 bases, the J end by 4 bases, with 15 bases between. In germline, CDR1 is SEHNR, CDR2 FQNEAQ (reference sequence). CDR3 length: 15 amino acids. The CDR3, as DNA: TGTGCCAGCAGCCCCGGGAAAGGGTCATACAATGAGCAGTTCTTC. Its translation is CASSPGKGSYNEQFF.

In nucleotides, the CDR3 is TGTGCCAGCAGCTCTCAGGGTGACGGAAACACCATATATTTT. Translated: CASSSQGDGNTIYF. This chain connects TRBV11-2 to TRBJ1-3; D may be TRBD1 (5 bases). Germline V gives CDR1 SGHAT, CDR2 FQNNGV. There are 14 residues in the CDR3. V gave up 4 bases and J gave up 4 bases, with 11 bases separating them.